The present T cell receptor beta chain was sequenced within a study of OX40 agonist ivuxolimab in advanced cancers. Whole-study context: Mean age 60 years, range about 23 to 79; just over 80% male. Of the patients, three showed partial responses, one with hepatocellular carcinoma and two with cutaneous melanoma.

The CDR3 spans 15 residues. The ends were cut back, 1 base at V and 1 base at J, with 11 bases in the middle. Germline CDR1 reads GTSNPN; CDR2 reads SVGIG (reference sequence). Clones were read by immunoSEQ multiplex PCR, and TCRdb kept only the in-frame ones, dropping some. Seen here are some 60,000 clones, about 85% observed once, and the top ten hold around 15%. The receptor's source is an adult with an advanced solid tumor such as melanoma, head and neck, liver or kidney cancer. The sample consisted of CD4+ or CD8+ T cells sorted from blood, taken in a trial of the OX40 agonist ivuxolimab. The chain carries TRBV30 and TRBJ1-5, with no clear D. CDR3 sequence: CAWSDGFLSNQPQHF. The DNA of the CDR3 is TGTGCCTGGAGTGATGGATTCCTAAGCAATCAGCCCCAGCATTTT.